This T cell receptor (beta chain) stems from a study of T-cell memory formation after mild COVID-19 (dated by TCRdb to about 2021). Context from the whole study: Most TCR sequence clusters were specific to one of the two donors. Longitudinal TCRalpha and TCRbeta repertoire sequencing tracked T-cell clones expanding and contracting after mild COVID-19 in a couple of donors. The cohort was made up of two young adult volunteers, one female and one male, who were previously healthy. Study-level results and caveats: Clones contracting from day 15 to 85 had balanced CD4/CD8 phenotypes, while a second wave expanding from day 15 to 37 was biased towards CD4+. Whether the second-wave clones peaking on day 37 were SARS-CoV-2 specific was not confirmed. The study included only a couple of mild cases, and larger cohorts that include severe cases with pre-infection samples were judged to be necessary. Contracting CD4+ clones turned up mainly in the CM and EM memory subsets, whereas EMRA was where CD8+ clones were enriched. Some responding clones were detected in pre-infection memory, suggesting pre-existing cross-reactive memory T cells joined the SARS-CoV-2 response.

As regards this clonotype: Its antigen specificity is not known. No much larger clone exists at a distance of one base, and base qualities are not known.

The V and J ends are trimmed by 0 bases and 1 base, leaving 10 bases between them. The cysteine opens and the phenylalanine closes a CDR3 of 16 amino acids. Of all the DNA, just the CDR3 is kept, 48 bases in frame from base 1. In the germline V gene, CDR1 corresponds to SGHTA and CDR2 to FQGNSA. Ficoll-Paque density gradient centrifugation was used to isolate PBMCs. These reads were obtained on an Illumina NovaSeq 6000. TCRalpha and TCRbeta cDNA libraries were constructed by 5'RACE with constant-segment primers, with sample barcodes and unique molecular identifiers being introduced. RNA was extracted from every sample with Trizol reagent. Library amplification was performed in two PCR steps, and a second sample barcode and Illumina TruSeq adapters were introduced in the second step. Libraries were sequenced on an Illumina NovaSeq with 2 x 150 bp paired-end reads. The original methods were these. The reads were demultiplexed and collapsed into UMI-guided consensus sequences using migec v1.2.7. Using mixcr v2.1.11, the UMI consensuses were aligned to TRA and TRB V and J templates and assembled into clonotypes. A clonotype was counted as expanded or contracted only if both edgeR and NoisET called the change significant, with noise models trained on biological replicates. For edgeR calls, the thresholds were a false discovery rate-adjusted p below 0.01 and a log2 fold-change of 1. As an exploratory analysis of dynamics, max-normalized trajectories of the 1000 most abundant clonotypes were examined by PCA with hierarchical clustering. Each responding clone was given a CD4 or CD8 phenotype based on the CD4+ and CD8+ repertoires, which had been sequenced separately. TCRdb passed the public sequencing reads through fastp at Q25 and MiXCR, retaining productive beta sequences. Each CDR3 protein gets just one entry, which takes the most common genes and DNA from the rows behind it. Clone size and V and J calls follow TCRdb, not the original study. The sample table lists 470,000 or so distinct CDR3 sequences, approximately 25% of them with a count of one. The ten biggest clones cover around an eighth of the sample.

The sequence came from an adult woman who had mild COVID-19 (a few samples of this study predate the infection). The sample titles of this study are shuffled in the database, so cell type and time point are left out; the donor was told from shared clones. The chain was built from TRBV7-2 and TRBJ1-5, and the D gene may be TRBD1, 5 bases matching. Sequencing used PBMCs or a T cell subset sorted from them (not recorded which). CDR3 protein: CASSLAGRVSNQPQHF. The DNA sequence is as follows: TGTGCCAGCAGCTTAGCGGGCAGGGTAAGCAATCAGCCCCAGCATTTT.